Below are 26 T cell receptor beta chains sequenced from a single sample in a study of cytomegalovirus exposure and HLA in healthy donors. The PCR used 60 Vbeta and 13 Jbeta primers. Generated by immunoSEQ multiplex PCR, the TCRdb table keeps only in-frame clones and is missing some. The sample lists about 200,000 clones; over 75% were seen once. Sequencing used PBMCs. Receptors originate from a woman aged 25-40 years in good health and CMV-seronegative.

The chain couples TRBV27 to TRBJ1-1; D gene unclear. V dropped 0 bases and J dropped 6 bases, with 14 bases sitting between them. The CDR3 sequence is 15 residues long. The germline V gene encodes CDR1 MNHEY and CDR2 SMNVEV (reference sequence). The CDR3 bases are TGTGCCAGCAGTTTATCGAGTGGGAGGAGGGCTGAAGCTTTCTTT. As protein: CASSLSSGRRAEAFF.

This CDR3 reads CASSMTSGEYTQYF. The CDR3 DNA follows: TGCGCCAGCAGCATGACTAGCGGGGAATATACGCAGTATTTT. The chain links TRBV5-1 to TRBJ2-3; 11 nucleotides agree with TRBD2. The ends lost 4 bases at V and 7 bases at J; junction bases unmatched: 5. Germline V gives CDR1 SGHRS, CDR2 YFSETQ. The CDR3 extends over 14 amino acids.

The chain uses TRBV6-5 and TRBJ2-3; 8 bases are a match to TRBD2. V gave up 4 bases and J gave up 3 bases; unmatched junction bases: 3. The CDR3 spans 14 residues. Germline V gene lookup returns CDR1 MNHEY and CDR2 SVGAGI. The CDR3 bases are TGTGCCAGCAGTTTCCAGCGGGGGACAGATACGCAGTATTTT. Encoded protein: CASSFQRGTDTQYF.

V usage is TRBV7-8 and J usage is TRBJ2-7; no clear D gene. The CDR3 spans 13 residues. Between the trimmed V and J ends, which lost 3 bases and 2 bases, there was a span of 8 bases. Germline CDR1 reads SGHVS; CDR2 reads FQNEAQ. The CDR3 region has the DNA TGTGCCAGCAGCTTTACAGCCACCTACGAGCAGTACTTC. Translated, it gives CASSFTATYEQYF.

The chain combines TRBV7-9 with TRBJ2-7; possible D gene TRBD1, 5 bases. Trimming removed 5 bases from V and 4 bases from J, with 12 bases in between. CDR3 length equals 13 residues. CDR1 and CDR2 from the germline V gene are SEHNR and FQNEAQ (reference sequence). The CDR3 DNA reads as TGTGCCAGCAGCGTTGGGGCGTGGTACGAGCAGTACTTC. This sequence encodes CASSVGAWYEQYF.

V and J are TRBV5-6 and TRBJ2-3; 10 positions match TRBD2. Germline V gene data show CDR1 as SGHDT and CDR2 as YYEEEE. The CDR3 is 15 amino acids. Trimming cost V 3 bases and J 4 bases; bases outside gene matches: 5. This chain's CDR3 is CASSYSSGRPDTQYF. CDR3 nucleotides: TGTGCCAGCAGCTATTCTAGCGGGAGACCAGATACGCAGTATTTT.

This clone was counted a single time. This chain links TRBV18 with TRBJ2-7; D gene unclear. The CDR3 consists of 15 residues. Deletions cut 0 bases from V and 3 bases from J, with 12 bases between. The germline CDR1 and CDR2 sequences are KGHSH and LQKENI. CDR3 DNA: TGTGCCAGCTCACCACCGTCTTTATTAGACTACGAGCAGTACTTC. Protein product: CASSPPSLLDYEQYF.

V gene TRBV10-3 combines with J gene TRBJ2-3, with a tentative D call TRBD2 (6 bases). Germline V gene data show CDR1 as ENHRY and CDR2 as SYGVKD. Trimming removed 2 bases at V and 2 bases at J, with 14 bases between. The CDR3 is made up of 16 amino acids. The CDR3 DNA sequence: TGTGCCATCAGTGAGAGACTAGTGAAGGACACAGATACGCAGTATTTT. Its protein product is CAISERLVKDTDTQYF.

A word on this clone: Other DNA sequences in the same sample also yield this CDR3. The chain joins TRBV5-1 to TRBJ2-1; no firm D call. The V end was cut by 0 bases, the J end by 6 bases, with 13 bases between. The CDR3 has 15 amino acids. CDR1 SGHRS and CDR2 YFSETQ come from the germline V gene. CDR3 DNA sequence: TGCGCCAGCAGCTTGGGCCCCGGGTCTGGCAATGAGCAGTTCTTC. This gives the protein CASSLGPGSGNEQFF.

J is TRBJ1-5 and V is TRBV4-1; 8 nucleotides align to TRBD1. This CDR3 comprises 17 residues. The V gene's germline CDR1 is MGHRA and CDR2 YSYEKL. After removal of 5 bases from V and 1 base from J, the junction contained 10 bases not matched to a gene. The CDR3 region has the DNA TGCGCCAGCAGCGCGAAGATTGGACAGGGAAGCAATCAGCCCCAGCATTTT. It translates to CASSAKIGQGSNQPQHF.

This clone was detected a few times. The rearrangement links TRBV9 to TRBJ2-3; 11 nucleotides match TRBD1. The CDR3 is 17 residues long. The V gene end was trimmed by 3 bases and the J gene end by 3 bases; junction bases not matched to a gene: 9. CDR1 SGDLS and CDR2 YYNGEE come from the germline V gene. CDR3 sequence reads: CASSGPGTGGRTDTQYF. The CDR3 nucleotides read TGTGCCAGCAGCGGTCCCGGGACAGGGGGACGGACAGATACGCAGTATTTT. Using reference TRBV9 and TRBJ2-3 for the parts outside the CDR3, the full variable domain is DSGVTQTPKHLITATGQRVTLRCSPRSGDLSVYWYQQSLDQGLQFLIQYYNGEERAKGNILERFSAQQFPDLHSELNLSSLELGDSALYFCASSGPGTGGRTDTQYFGPGTRLTVL.

For this clone: Other DNA sequences in the sample encode the same CDR3. The chain is built from TRBV9 and TRBJ1-5; D call uncertain. CDR3 length equals 14 residues. The germline V gene has CDR1 SGDLS and CDR2 YYNGEE. V shed 0 bases and J shed 2 bases, with 6 bases lying between them. The CDR3 bases are TGTGCCAGCAGCGTAGGGGCAGGCAATCAGCCCCAGCATTTT. As protein: CASSVGAGNQPQHF.

The chain employs TRBV6-4 and TRBJ2-5; 9 nucleotides align to TRBD2. The CDR3 has 14 amino acids. The J segment lost 3 bases and the V segment lost 11 bases, leaving 10 bases of the junction unmatched. Germline V gene sequence: CDR1 MRHNA, CDR2 SNTAGT. Written as DNA, the CDR3 is TGTGCCGGACTAGCGTCCCACTCAGAAGAGACCCAGTACTTC. Its protein product is CAGLASHSEETQYF.

Concerning this clone: In this CDR3 the conserved last residue, phenylalanine or tryptophan, is missing, so a read error is likely. The chain recombines TRBV4-1 with TRBJ1-1, with 7 bases that match TRBD1. J lost 1 base, V lost 4 bases, and 3 bases had no gene match. CDR3 length equals 14 residues. The germline gives CDR1 MGHRA, CDR2 YSYEKL. This CDR3 is CASSPGQQNTEAFL. In DNA form, the CDR3 reads TGCGCCAGCAGCCCGGGACAGCAGAACACTGAAGCTTTCCTT.

V usage is TRBV11-3 and J usage is TRBJ1-1; unclear D gene. Germline V lookup: CDR1 SGHNT, CDR2 YENEEA. V was clipped by 5 bases and J by 2 bases, with 9 bases between them. The CDR3 loop spans 13 amino acids. The CDR3 DNA sequence: TGTGCCAGCAGCCGTACAAATAACACTGAAGCTTTCTTT. Its protein product is CASSRTNNTEAFF.

This clone has more than one count but fewer than ten. J is TRBJ2-1 and V is TRBV23-1; possible D gene TRBD2, 7 bases. TRBV23-1 has ORF status, its function being uncertain. Trimming removed 0 bases at V and 10 bases at J, with 19 bases between. The CDR3 is 16 amino acids. The CDR3 region is CASSQSGGARLAEQFF. The CDR3 DNA is TGCGCCAGCAGTCAATCGGGGGGGGCGCGGCTGGCGGAGCAGTTCTTC.

This chain uses TRBV9 with TRBJ2-3, with 12 bases lining up with TRBD1. V was pared by 4 bases and J by 0 bases, with 3 bases of the junction left unmatched. CDR1 and CDR2 from the germline V gene are SGDLS and YYNGEE. The CDR3 extends over 16 amino acids. The chain's CDR3 is CASSTGTGGSTDTQYF. The CDR3 region has the DNA TGTGCCAGCAGCACCGGGACAGGGGGCAGCACAGATACGCAGTATTTT.

The genes are TRBV5-5 and TRBJ1-5; D is ambiguous. The CDR3 is 16 residues long. Germline CDR1 is SGHKS and CDR2 is YYEKEE (reference sequence). Trimming stripped 3 bases from V and 2 bases from J, with 15 bases between. CDR3 loop: CASSSWLGEGNQPQHF. The CDR3 nucleotides read TGTGCCAGCAGCTCTTGGCTGGGTGAGGGCAATCAGCCCCAGCATTTT. The variable domain in full, with the rest retrieved from reference TRBV5-5 and TRBJ1-5, is DAGVTQSPTHLIKTRGQQVTLRCSPISGHKSVSWYQQVLGQGPQFIFQYYEKEERGRGNFPDRFSARQFPNYSSELNVNALLLGDSALYLCASSSWLGEGNQPQHFGDGTRLSIL.

V usage is TRBV4-1 and J usage is TRBJ1-1; D is unclear. V lost 0 bases and J 1 base, leaving 6 bases between the germline ends. Germline CDR1 and CDR2: MGHRA and YSYEKL. This CDR3 is built from 14 residues. In nucleotides, the CDR3 is TGCGCCAGCAGCCAAGATATCTCGAACACTGAAGCTTTCTTT. This translates into CASSQDISNTEAFF.

This clone was recorded only once. The chain is built from TRBV10-3 and TRBJ2-1; unclear D gene. This CDR3 has 14 residues. The germline V gene encodes CDR1 ENHRY and CDR2 SYGVKD. V dropped 6 bases and J dropped 1 base, with 10 bases sitting between them. CDR3 in amino acids: CAIRAGLSYNEQFF. The CDR3 nucleotides are TGTGCCATCAGAGCAGGCCTATCCTACAATGAGCAGTTCTTC.

The chain carries TRBV10-3 and TRBJ1-5; 8 bases fit TRBD1. The length of the CDR3 is 15 residues. Germline V gene data show CDR1 as ENHRY and CDR2 as SYGVKD. After removal of 2 bases from V and 8 bases from J, the junction contained 8 bases not matched to a gene. The CDR3 protein is CAISEGQGAGEPQHF. The CDR3 DNA follows: TGTGCCATCAGTGAGGGCCAGGGGGCCGGGGAGCCCCAGCATTTT.

The rearrangement joins TRBV30 to TRBJ1-1, with D possibly being TRBD1 (6 bases). V lost 5 bases to trimming and J lost 4 bases, with 14 bases between them. This CDR3 has 13 residues. Germline CDR1 is GTSNPN and CDR2 is SVGIG (reference sequence). The CDR3: CAWESQGSTEAFF. The DNA for the CDR3 is TGTGCCTGGGAATCCCAGGGGAGCACTGAAGCTTTCTTT.

The rearrangement uses TRBV19 and TRBJ1-3, with D unresolved. Trimming cost V 7 bases and J 0 bases, with 10 bases left between them. Germline V lookup: CDR1 LNHDA, CDR2 SQIVND (reference sequence). This CDR3 is built from 14 residues. CDR3: CASKDGSSGNTIYF. In nucleotides, the CDR3 is TGTGCCAGTAAAGACGGGAGCTCTGGAAACACCATATATTTT.

This chain joins TRBV5-1 and TRBJ2-3; D is possibly TRBD2 (6 bases). This CDR3 has 16 amino acids. V dropped 3 bases and J dropped 6 bases, with 20 bases sitting between them. CDR1 and CDR2 from the germline V gene are SGHRS and YFSETQ. The DNA for the CDR3 is TGCGCCAGCAGCTGGACCGGGACTGTGGGTTCGGATACGCAGTATTTT. Translating gives CASSWTGTVGSDTQYF.

This clone has a handful of counts. The chain is built from TRBV11-3 and TRBJ2-3, with D tentatively TRBD2 (6 bases). Germline CDR1 and CDR2: SGHNT and YENEEA. This CDR3 contains 13 residues. V lost 1 base and J lost 4, with 6 bases in between. CDR3 residues: CASSLAGADTQYF. The CDR3 DNA sequence: TGTGCCAGCAGCTTAGCGGGAGCAGATACGCAGTATTTT. The full variable domain, rest sourced from reference TRBV11-3 and TRBJ2-3, is EAGVVQSPRYKIIEKKQPVAFWCNPISGHNTLYWYLQNLGQGPELLIRYENEEAVDDSQLPKDRFSAERLKGVDSTLKIQPAELGDSAVYLCASSLAGADTQYFGPGTRLTVL.

The V gene is TRBV19, the J gene TRBJ2-7; D is ambiguous. This CDR3 spans 16 amino acids. Trimming removed 7 bases from V and 0 bases from J, with 19 bases in between. CDR1 is LNHDA and CDR2 is SQIVND in the germline V gene (reference sequence). The chain's CDR3 is CASTSDVSRSSYEQYF. The CDR3 DNA is TGTGCCAGTACCTCAGACGTATCGAGGAGCTCCTACGAGCAGTACTTC.